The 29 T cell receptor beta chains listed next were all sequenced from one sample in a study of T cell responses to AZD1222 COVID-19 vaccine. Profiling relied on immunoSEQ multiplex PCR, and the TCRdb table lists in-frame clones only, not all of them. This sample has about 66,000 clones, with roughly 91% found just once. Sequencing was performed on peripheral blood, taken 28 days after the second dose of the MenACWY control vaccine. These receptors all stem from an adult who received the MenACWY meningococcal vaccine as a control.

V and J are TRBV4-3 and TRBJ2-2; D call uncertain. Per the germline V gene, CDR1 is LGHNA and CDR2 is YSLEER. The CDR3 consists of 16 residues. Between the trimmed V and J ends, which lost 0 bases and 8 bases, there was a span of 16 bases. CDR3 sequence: CASSQDLAHSAGELFF. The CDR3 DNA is TGCGCCAGCAGCCAAGATTTGGCCCACTCCGCGGGGGAGCTGTTTTTT.

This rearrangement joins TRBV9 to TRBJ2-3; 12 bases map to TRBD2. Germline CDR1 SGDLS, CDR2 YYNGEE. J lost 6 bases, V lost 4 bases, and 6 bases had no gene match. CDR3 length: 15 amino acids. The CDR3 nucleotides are TGTGCCAGCAGCTCTACTAGCGGGGGGAGGGATACGCAGTATTTT. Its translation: CASSSTSGGRDTQYF.

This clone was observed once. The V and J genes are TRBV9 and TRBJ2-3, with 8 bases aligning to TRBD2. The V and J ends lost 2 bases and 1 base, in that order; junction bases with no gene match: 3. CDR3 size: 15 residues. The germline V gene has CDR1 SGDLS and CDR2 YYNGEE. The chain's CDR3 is CASSVHGGGTDTQYF. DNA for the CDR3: TGTGCCAGCAGCGTGCACGGGGGGGGCACAGATACGCAGTATTTT.

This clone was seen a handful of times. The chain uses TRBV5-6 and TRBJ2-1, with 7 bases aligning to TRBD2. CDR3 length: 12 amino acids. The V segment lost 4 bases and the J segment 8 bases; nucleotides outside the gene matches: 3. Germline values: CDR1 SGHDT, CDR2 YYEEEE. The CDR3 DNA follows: TGTGCCAGCAGCCTAGCGGTGGATGAGCAGTTCTTC. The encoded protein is CASSLAVDEQFF.

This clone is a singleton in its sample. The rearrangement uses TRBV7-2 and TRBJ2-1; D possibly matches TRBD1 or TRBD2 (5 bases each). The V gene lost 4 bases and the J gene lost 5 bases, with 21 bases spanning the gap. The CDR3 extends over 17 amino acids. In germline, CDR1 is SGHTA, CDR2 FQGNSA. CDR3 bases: TGTGCCAGCAGCTGGGGACCTAGTCGGTTCGGCCACAATGAGCAGTTCTTC. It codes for CASSWGPSRFGHNEQFF.

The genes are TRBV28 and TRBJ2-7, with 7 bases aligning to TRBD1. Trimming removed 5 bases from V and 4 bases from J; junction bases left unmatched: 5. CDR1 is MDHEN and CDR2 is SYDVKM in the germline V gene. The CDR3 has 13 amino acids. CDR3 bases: TGTGCCAGCAGTGAGGGACAGAAGTACGAGCAGTACTTC. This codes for CASSEGQKYEQYF.

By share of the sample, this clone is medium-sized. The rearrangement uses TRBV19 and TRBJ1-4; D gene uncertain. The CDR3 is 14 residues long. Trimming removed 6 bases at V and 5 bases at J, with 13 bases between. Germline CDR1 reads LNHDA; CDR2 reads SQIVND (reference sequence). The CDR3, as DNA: TGTGCCAGTAGGGGGTGGATCTGGAATGAAAAACTGTTTTTT. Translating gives CASRGWIWNEKLFF.

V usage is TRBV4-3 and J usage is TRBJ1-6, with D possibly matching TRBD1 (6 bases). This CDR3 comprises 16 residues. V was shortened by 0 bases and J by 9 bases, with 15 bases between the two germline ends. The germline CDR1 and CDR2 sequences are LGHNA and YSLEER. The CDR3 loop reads CASSQDPTGLASPLHF. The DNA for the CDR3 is TGCGCCAGCAGCCAAGATCCGACAGGTCTGGCTTCACCCCTCCACTTT.

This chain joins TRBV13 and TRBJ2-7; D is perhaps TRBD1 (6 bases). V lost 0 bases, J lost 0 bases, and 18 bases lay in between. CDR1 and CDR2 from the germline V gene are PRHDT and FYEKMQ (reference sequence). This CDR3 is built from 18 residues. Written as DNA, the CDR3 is TGTGCCAGCAGCTTAGGCGGTGGGCTTGGACAGCCCTCCTACGAGCAGTACTTC. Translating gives CASSLGGGLGQPSYEQYF. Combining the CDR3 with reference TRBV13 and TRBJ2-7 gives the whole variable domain AAGVIQSPRHLIKEKRETATLKCYPIPRHDTVYWYQQGPGQDPQFLISFYEKMQSDKGSIPDRFSAQQFSDYHSELNMSSLELGDSALYFCASSLGGGLGQPSYEQYFGPGTRLTVT.

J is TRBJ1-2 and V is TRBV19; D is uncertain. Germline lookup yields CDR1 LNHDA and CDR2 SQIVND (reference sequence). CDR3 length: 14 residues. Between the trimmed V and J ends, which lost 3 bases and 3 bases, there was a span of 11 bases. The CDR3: CASSITREHYGYTF. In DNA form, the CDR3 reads TGTGCCAGTAGTATTACTCGGGAACACTATGGCTACACCTTC.

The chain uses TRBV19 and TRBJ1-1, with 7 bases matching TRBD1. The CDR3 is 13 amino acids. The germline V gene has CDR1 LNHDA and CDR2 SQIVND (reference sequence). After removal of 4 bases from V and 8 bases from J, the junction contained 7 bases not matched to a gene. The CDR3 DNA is TGTGCCAGTAGTAACCAACAGGGGAGGGAAGCTTTCTTT. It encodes CASSNQQGREAFF.

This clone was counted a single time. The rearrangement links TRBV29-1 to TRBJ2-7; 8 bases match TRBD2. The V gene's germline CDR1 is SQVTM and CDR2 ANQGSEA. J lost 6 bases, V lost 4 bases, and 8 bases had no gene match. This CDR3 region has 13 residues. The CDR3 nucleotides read TGCAGCGTTGCCGTCTCGGGGGGGTCCGAGCAGTACTTC. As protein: CSVAVSGGSEQYF.

CDR3 DNA sequence: TGCGCCAGCAGCATATTGGGACAGGGGGCCACAGATACGCAGTATTTT. Residues: CASSILGQGATDTQYF. V is TRBV5-1 and J is TRBJ2-3, with TRBD1 identical over 12 bases. V lost 4 bases to trimming and J lost 2 bases; unmatched junction nucleotides: 5. This CDR3 has 16 amino acids. Germline V gene lookup returns CDR1 SGHRS and CDR2 YFSETQ.

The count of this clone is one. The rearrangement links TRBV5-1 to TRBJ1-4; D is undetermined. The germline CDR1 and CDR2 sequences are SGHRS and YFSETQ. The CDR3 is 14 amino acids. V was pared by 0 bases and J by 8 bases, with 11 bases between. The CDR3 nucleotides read TGCGCCAGCAGCTTGGGTGACGTTGGGGAAAAACTGTTTTTT. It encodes CASSLGDVGEKLFF. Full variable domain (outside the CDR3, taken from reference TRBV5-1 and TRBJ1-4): KAGVTQTPRYLIKTRGQQVTLSCSPISGHRSVSWYQQTPGQGLQFLFEYFSETQRNKGNFPGRFSGRQFSNSRSEMNVSTLELGDSALYLCASSLGDVGEKLFFGSGTQLSVL.

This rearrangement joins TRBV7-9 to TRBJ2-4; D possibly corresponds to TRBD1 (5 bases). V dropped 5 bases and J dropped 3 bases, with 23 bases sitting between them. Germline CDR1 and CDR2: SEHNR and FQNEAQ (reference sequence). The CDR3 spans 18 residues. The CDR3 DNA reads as TGTGCCAGCAGCCAGTTTCAGGGTGATCGTTTTGTCAAAAACATTCAGTACTTC. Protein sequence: CASSQFQGDRFVKNIQYF. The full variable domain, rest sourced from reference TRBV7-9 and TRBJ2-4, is DTGVSQNPRHKITKRGQNVTFRCDPISEHNRLYWYRQTLGQGPEFLTYFQNEAQLEKSRLLSDRFSAERPKGSFSTLEIQRTEQGDSAMYLCASSQFQGDRFVKNIQYFGAGTRLSVL.

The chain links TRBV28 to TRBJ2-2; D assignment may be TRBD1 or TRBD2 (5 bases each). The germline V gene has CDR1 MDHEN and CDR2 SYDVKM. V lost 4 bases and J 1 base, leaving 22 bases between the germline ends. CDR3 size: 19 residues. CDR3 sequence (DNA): TGTGCCAGCAGTTCCCCTGTCTACGGGGCTGTACTGAACACCGGGGAGCTGTTTTTT. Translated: CASSSPVYGAVLNTGELFF. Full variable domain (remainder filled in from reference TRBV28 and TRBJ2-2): DVKVTQSSRYLVKRTGEKVFLECVQDMDHENMFWYRQDPGLGLRLIYFSYDVKMKEKGDIPEGYSVSREKKERFSLILESASTNQTSMYLCASSSPVYGAVLNTGELFFGEGSRLTVL.

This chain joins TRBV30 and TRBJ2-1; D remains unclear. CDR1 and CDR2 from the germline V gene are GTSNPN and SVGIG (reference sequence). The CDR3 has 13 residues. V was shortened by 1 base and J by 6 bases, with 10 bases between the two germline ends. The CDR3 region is CAWSGGTLNEQFF. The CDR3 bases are TGTGCCTGGAGTGGGGGAACCCTCAATGAGCAGTTCTTC.

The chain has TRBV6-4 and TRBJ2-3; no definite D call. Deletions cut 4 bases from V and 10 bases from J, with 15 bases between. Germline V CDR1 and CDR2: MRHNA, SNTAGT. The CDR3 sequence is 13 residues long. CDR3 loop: CASSVEGSHAQYF. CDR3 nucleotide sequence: TGTGCCAGCAGTGTCGAAGGCTCCCATGCGCAGTATTTT.

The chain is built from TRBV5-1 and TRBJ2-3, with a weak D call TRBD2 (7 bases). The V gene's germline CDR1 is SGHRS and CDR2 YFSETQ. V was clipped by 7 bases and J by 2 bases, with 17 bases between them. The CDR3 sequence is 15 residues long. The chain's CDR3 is CASLLEGGLTDTQYF. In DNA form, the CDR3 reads TGCGCCAGCCTTCTTGAGGGGGGGCTCACAGATACGCAGTATTTT.

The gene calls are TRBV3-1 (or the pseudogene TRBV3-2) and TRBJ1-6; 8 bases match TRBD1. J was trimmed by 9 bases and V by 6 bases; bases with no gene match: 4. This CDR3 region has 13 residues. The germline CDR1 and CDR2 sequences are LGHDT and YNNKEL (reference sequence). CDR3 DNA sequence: TGTGCCAGCAGTTCAGGGGGCTCTTCACCCCTCCACTTT. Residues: CASSSGGSSPLHF.

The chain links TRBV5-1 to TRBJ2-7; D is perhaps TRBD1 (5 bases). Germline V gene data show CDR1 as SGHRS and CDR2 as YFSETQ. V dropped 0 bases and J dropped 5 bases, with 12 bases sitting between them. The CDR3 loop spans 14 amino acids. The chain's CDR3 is CASSLVTGRDEQYF. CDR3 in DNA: TGCGCCAGCAGCTTGGTTACAGGAAGGGACGAGCAGTACTTC.

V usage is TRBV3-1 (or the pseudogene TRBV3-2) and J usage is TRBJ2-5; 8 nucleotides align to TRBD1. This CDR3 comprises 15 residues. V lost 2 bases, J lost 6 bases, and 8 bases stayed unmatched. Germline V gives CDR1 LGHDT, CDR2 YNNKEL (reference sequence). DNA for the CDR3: TGTGCCAGCAGCCAAATCTCAGGGGGCGGGAAGACCCAGTACTTC. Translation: CASSQISGGGKTQYF.

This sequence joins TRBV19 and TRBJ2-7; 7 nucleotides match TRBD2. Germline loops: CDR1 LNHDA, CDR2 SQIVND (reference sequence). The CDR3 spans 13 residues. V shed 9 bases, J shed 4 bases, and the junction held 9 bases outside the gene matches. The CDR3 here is CASQEYSGYEQYF. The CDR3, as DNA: TGTGCCAGCCAAGAGTATAGCGGGTACGAGCAGTACTTC.

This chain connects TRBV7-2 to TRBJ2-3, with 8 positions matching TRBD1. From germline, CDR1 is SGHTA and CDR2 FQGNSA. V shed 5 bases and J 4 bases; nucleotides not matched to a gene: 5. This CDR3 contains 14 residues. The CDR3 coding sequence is TGTGCCAGCAGCCCCAGGGGGCAATCAGATACGCAGTATTTT. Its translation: CASSPRGQSDTQYF.

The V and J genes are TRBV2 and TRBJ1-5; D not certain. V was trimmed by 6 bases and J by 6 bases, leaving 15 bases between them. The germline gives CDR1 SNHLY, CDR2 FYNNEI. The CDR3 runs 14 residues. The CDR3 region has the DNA TGTGCCAGCAGCTCCCCGGGAGGATTTCAGCCCCAGCATTTT. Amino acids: CASSSPGGFQPQHF.

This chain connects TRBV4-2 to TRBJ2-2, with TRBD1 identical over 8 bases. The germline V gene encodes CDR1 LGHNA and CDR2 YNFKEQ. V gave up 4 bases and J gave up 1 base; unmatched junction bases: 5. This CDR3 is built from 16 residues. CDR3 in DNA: TGTGCCAGCAGCCCACAGACAGGGGTGAACACCGGGGAGCTGTTTTTT. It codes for CASSPQTGVNTGELFF.

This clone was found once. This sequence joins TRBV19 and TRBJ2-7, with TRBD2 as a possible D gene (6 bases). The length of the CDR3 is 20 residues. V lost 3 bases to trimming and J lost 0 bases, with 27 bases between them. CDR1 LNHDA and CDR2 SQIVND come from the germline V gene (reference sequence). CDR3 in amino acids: CASSIRRDALRPESSYEQYF. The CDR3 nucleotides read TGTGCCAGTAGTATCCGGCGGGACGCTCTCAGGCCGGAGAGCTCCTACGAGCAGTACTTC.

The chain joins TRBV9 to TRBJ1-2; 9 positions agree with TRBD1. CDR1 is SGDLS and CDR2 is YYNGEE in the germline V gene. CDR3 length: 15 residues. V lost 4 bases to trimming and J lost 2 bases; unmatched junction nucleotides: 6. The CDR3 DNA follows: TGTGCCAGCAGCCCGAGGACAGGGGACAACTATGGCTACACCTTC. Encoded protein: CASSPRTGDNYGYTF.

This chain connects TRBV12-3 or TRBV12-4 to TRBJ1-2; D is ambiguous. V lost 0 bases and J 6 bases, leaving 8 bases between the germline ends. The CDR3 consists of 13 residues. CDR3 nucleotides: TGTGCCAGCAGTTTAGCCCGAAGACATGGCTACACCTTC. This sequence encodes CASSLARRHGYTF.